The 28 T cell receptor beta chains below all came from one sample that was sequenced in a study of shared clonotypes between healthy human individuals. The protocol was immunoSEQ multiplex PCR, while the TCRdb copy is restricted to in-frame clones and leaves out a portion. The data contain 2 million to 3 million clones, approximately 93% of them singletons. Sequencing was done on a sample of naive CD4+ T cells from PBMCs. Documented subset: CD45RA+ positively selected. The receptors were sampled from a man younger than 35 in good health. Some clones in this sample may be carry-over from other donors' samples.

The gene calls are TRBV27 and TRBJ2-1; TRBD2 agrees at 7 bases. With 10 bases clipped from V and 0 bases from J, the junction kept 12 bases outside the gene matches. The CDR3 spans 16 residues. From germline, CDR1 is MNHEY and CDR2 SMNVEV (reference sequence). This chain's CDR3 is CATTASGRSSYNEQFF. CDR3 nucleotides: TGTGCCACTACGGCTAGCGGAAGGAGCTCCTACAATGAGCAGTTCTTC.

The V and J genes are TRBV10-3 and TRBJ2-5; TRBD2 matches at 8 bases. With 5 bases clipped from V and 4 bases from J, the junction kept 6 bases outside the gene matches. The CDR3 consists of 14 residues. Looked up from germline, CDR1 is ENHRY and CDR2 is SYGVKD. The CDR3 loop reads CAISRAGVRETQYF. DNA of the CDR3: TGTGCCATCAGTAGAGCGGGAGTGCGAGAGACCCAGTACTTC.

This rearrangement joins TRBV6-1 to TRBJ2-7; a possible D gene is TRBD2 (6 bases). Germline V gives CDR1 MNHNS, CDR2 SASEGT. V dropped 0 bases and J dropped 2 bases, with 14 bases sitting between them. The CDR3 covers 16 residues. CDR3 region: CASSEAWDFPTYEQYF. DNA for the CDR3: TGTGCCAGCAGTGAAGCTTGGGACTTTCCTACCTACGAGCAGTACTTC.

The chain joins TRBV28 to TRBJ2-2, with TRBD2 matching over 14 bases. This CDR3 region has 20 residues. V was pared by 8 bases and J by 1 base, with 15 bases of the junction left unmatched. The V gene's germline CDR1 is MDHEN and CDR2 SYDVKM. The CDR3 reads CASGLPGLAGVFRNTGELFF. The CDR3 DNA follows: TGTGCCAGCGGCCTGCCGGGACTAGCGGGAGTTTTTCGGAACACCGGGGAGCTGTTTTTT. The whole variable domain, filled in from reference TRBV28 and TRBJ2-2, reads DVKVTQSSRYLVKRTGEKVFLECVQDMDHENMFWYRQDPGLGLRLIYFSYDVKMKEKGDIPEGYSVSREKKERFSLILESASTNQTSMYLCASGLPGLAGVFRNTGELFFGEGSRLTVL.

The J gene is TRBJ2-2, the V gene TRBV2; the match to TRBD2 covers 12 bases. The CDR3 has 18 residues. V lost 4 bases, J lost 1 base, and 7 bases stayed unmatched. Germline V gene sequence: CDR1 SNHLY, CDR2 FYNNEI. The CDR3 sequence is CASSVRLAGAMNTGELFF. The CDR3 DNA reads TGTGCCAGCAGTGTTAGACTAGCGGGAGCAATGAACACCGGGGAGCTGTTTTTT.

J is TRBJ2-7 and V is TRBV5-1; possible D gene TRBD2, 7 bases. The CDR3 is 12 residues long. From germline, CDR1 is SGHRS and CDR2 YFSETQ. V lost 0 bases, J lost 9 bases, and 10 bases lay in between. The CDR3 nucleotides are TGCGCCAGCAGCTTGGAGGGGGAGGGGCAGTACTTC. It specifies CASSLEGEGQYF.

The chain is built from TRBV5-6 and TRBJ2-2; TRBD2 aligns across 8 bases. Germline lookup yields CDR1 SGHDT and CDR2 YYEEEE. V lost 3 bases, J lost 5 bases, and 9 bases stayed unmatched. The CDR3 loop spans 16 amino acids. The CDR3 DNA reads TGTGCCAGCAGCTACGGGGGACTAGTGGTTACCGGGGAGCTGTTTTTT. Protein product: CASSYGGLVVTGELFF.

The chain carries TRBV5-4 and TRBJ2-3; weak D call: TRBD2 (7 bases). V gave up 5 bases and J gave up 0 bases, with 16 bases separating them. Germline-derived CDR1 and CDR2 are SGHNT and YYREEE (reference sequence). The CDR3 runs to 16 residues. This CDR3 is CASSLGGARSTDTQYF. The CDR3 nucleotides read TGTGCCAGCAGTCTGGGGGGGGCTAGGAGCACAGATACGCAGTATTTT.

The rearrangement links TRBV2 to TRBJ2-7; 15 bases are a match to TRBD2. The ends lost 4 bases at V and 2 bases at J; junction bases unmatched: 27. Germline CDR1 SNHLY, CDR2 FYNNEI. The CDR3 runs 24 residues. The CDR3 protein is CASSVIFRQNTGTSGRPKAYEQYF. The CDR3, as DNA: TGTGCCAGCAGTGTTATATTTCGACAGAACACCGGGACTAGCGGGAGGCCTAAGGCCTACGAGCAGTACTTC.

V usage is TRBV25-1 and J usage is TRBJ2-7; no clear D. This CDR3 spans 14 amino acids. V was trimmed by 3 bases and J by 2 bases, leaving 11 bases between them. The V gene's germline CDR1 is MGHDK and CDR2 SYGVNS. The CDR3 loop is CASSELEVAYEQYF. CDR3 bases: TGTGCCAGCAGTGAGTTGGAAGTGGCCTACGAGCAGTACTTC.

The chain couples TRBV28 to TRBJ1-5; D remains unclear. CDR3 length: 14 amino acids. V gave up 2 bases and J gave up 7 bases, with 12 bases separating them. Germline-derived CDR1 and CDR2 are MDHEN and SYDVKM. The CDR3 spells CASSLAAASQPQHF. The CDR3 nucleotides are TGTGCCAGCAGTTTAGCGGCAGCGAGCCAGCCCCAGCATTTT.

CDR3 region: CASSGQSSYNEQFF. The CDR3 DNA follows: TGTGCCAGCAGCGGACAGAGCTCCTACAATGAGCAGTTCTTC. The chain carries TRBV5-4 and TRBJ2-1; D is perhaps TRBD1 (6 bases). V lost 4 bases, J lost 0 bases, and 8 bases lay in between. From germline, CDR1 is SGHNT and CDR2 YYREEE (reference sequence). The CDR3 length is 14 residues. Based on the CDR3 plus reference TRBV5-4 and TRBJ2-1, the full variable domain is ETGVTQSPTHLIKTRGQQVTLRCSSQSGHNTVSWYQQALGQGPQFIFQYYREEENGRGNFPPRFSGLQFPNYSSELNVNALELDDSALYLCASSGQSSYNEQFFGPGTRLTVL.

This clone was seen just once. The CDR3 sequence: CASSLGGGADIGETQYF. The DNA for the CDR3 is TGCGCCAGCAGCTTGGGGGGTGGCGCCGATATAGGGGAGACCCAGTACTTC. The chain carries TRBV5-1 and TRBJ2-5; no definite D call. The CDR3 totals 17 residues. The germline CDR1 and CDR2 sequences are SGHRS and YFSETQ. V lost 0 bases, J lost 5 bases, and 20 bases lay in between.

CDR3 DNA sequence: TGTGCCAGCAGCTCAATGGGGACAGGGGCCTACGAGCAGTACTTC. Its protein is CASSSMGTGAYEQYF. This chain links TRBV7-9 with TRBJ2-7; the match to TRBD1 covers 10 bases. V lost 4 bases, J lost 2 bases, and 5 bases stayed unmatched. The CDR3 covers 15 residues. CDR1 SEHNR and CDR2 FQNEAQ come from the germline V gene (reference sequence).

This clone has just a few counts. The chain uses TRBV30 and TRBJ1-1; 8 nucleotides agree with TRBD1. Germline CDR1 is GTSNPN and CDR2 is SVGIG (reference sequence). V lost 0 bases and J lost 1; bases outside the gene matches: 4. This CDR3 contains 15 residues. CDR3 loop: CAWSVLTGGNTEAFF. CDR3 DNA sequence: TGTGCCTGGAGTGTACTTACAGGGGGGAACACTGAAGCTTTCTTT.

The gene calls are TRBV7-8 and TRBJ1-4; 12 bases are shared with TRBD1. Germline V gene data show CDR1 as SGHVS and CDR2 as FQNEAQ. V lost 3 bases and J lost 8; bases outside the gene matches: 4. The CDR3 extends over 15 amino acids. This CDR3 is CASSFPGQGAEKLFF. In DNA, the CDR3 is TGTGCCAGCAGCTTTCCGGGACAGGGGGCCGAAAAACTGTTTTTT.

The rearrangement links TRBV28 to TRBJ2-7; maybe TRBD1 (6 bases). V was shortened by 7 bases and J by 1 base, with 11 bases between the two germline ends. The germline V gene has CDR1 MDHEN and CDR2 SYDVKM. CDR3 length: 13 residues. CDR3 loop: CASNRQGSYEQYF. In DNA form, the CDR3 reads TGTGCCAGCAATCGGCAGGGGTCCTACGAGCAGTACTTC.

V is TRBV9 and J is TRBJ2-5; 9 bases align to TRBD2. Trimming took 3 bases from V and 5 from J; bases not matched to a gene: 11. CDR1 is SGDLS, CDR2 YYNGEE, per germline. The CDR3 length is 16 residues. CDR3 protein: CASSASLAGTGETQYF. The CDR3 DNA is TGTGCCAGCAGCGCCTCTCTAGCGGGGACGGGCGAGACCCAGTACTTC.

The V call is TRBV5-1, the J call TRBJ2-2; D ambiguous. The CDR3 covers 15 residues. The germline V gene encodes CDR1 SGHRS and CDR2 YFSETQ. Trimming removed 5 bases at V and 0 bases at J, with 11 bases between. CDR3 sequence: CASRVDGSNTGELFF. The CDR3 DNA reads TGCGCCAGCAGGGTGGACGGATCGAACACCGGGGAGCTGTTTTTT.

On this clone itself: The sample has other DNA sequences that encode this CDR3 too. The chain carries TRBV28 and TRBJ2-5; 14 bases are a match to TRBD2. Germline CDR1 MDHEN, CDR2 SYDVKM. The CDR3 has 15 amino acids. Trimming at V came to 5 bases and at J to 5 bases, leaving 4 bases not matched to a gene. The CDR3 nucleotides are TGTGCCAGCAGTCCGGGACTAGCGGGAGCGGAGACCCAGTACTTC. This encodes CASSPGLAGAETQYF.

A single count supports this clone. The chain uses TRBV2 and TRBJ2-7, with a possible D match to TRBD1 (6 bases). Germline V CDR1 and CDR2: SNHLY, FYNNEI. The CDR3 totals 14 residues. Trimming took off 3 bases at V and 0 bases at J, with 9 bases between the two ends. In DNA form, the CDR3 reads TGTGCCAGCAGTGATGGGGGCTCCTCCTACGAGCAGTACTTC. It encodes CASSDGGSSYEQYF.

The chain carries TRBV7-5 and TRBJ2-1; whether TRBD2, the table's D call, matches the DNA was not checked. TRBV7-5 is deemed a pseudogene. The length of the CDR3 is 16 residues. CDR3 loop: CVRSPDGLAGNNEQFF. Here the CDR3 DNA reads TGTGTCAGAAGCCCGGACGGACTAGCGGGAAACAATGAGCAGTTCTTC.

The V call is TRBV7-6, the J call TRBJ2-7; 11 bases fit TRBD2. CDR1 is SGHVS, CDR2 FNYEAQ, per germline. V lost 3 bases, J lost 3 bases, and 7 bases stayed unmatched. The CDR3 totals 16 residues. This CDR3 is CASSLTSGMVNYEQYF. In nucleotides, the CDR3 is TGTGCCAGCAGCTTGACTAGCGGGATGGTTAACTACGAGCAGTACTTC. Variable domain in full (rest from reference TRBV7-6 and TRBJ2-7): GAGVSQSPRYKVTKRGQDVALRCDPISGHVSLYWYRQALGQGPEFLTYFNYEAQQDKSGLPNDRFSAERPEGSISTLTIQRTEQRDSAMYRCASSLTSGMVNYEQYFGPGTRLTVT.

The rearrangement links TRBV6-1 to TRBJ1-3; D is possibly TRBD1 (6 bases). CDR1 and CDR2 (germline): MNHNS, SASEGT. The CDR3 is 14 amino acids. Trimming cost V 6 bases and J 4 bases, with 13 bases left between them. Here the CDR3 reads CASRFTGFGNTIYF. The CDR3 nucleotides read TGTGCCAGCAGATTTACAGGGTTCGGAAACACCATATATTTT.

Concerning this clone: The same CDR3 is also encoded by other DNA sequences in this sample. This chain links TRBV28 with TRBJ1-1; D uncertain. Germline loops: CDR1 MDHEN, CDR2 SYDVKM. Trimming left V 3 bases short and J 6 bases short, with 5 bases between. The CDR3 has 11 amino acids. CDR3 coding DNA: TGTGCCAGCAGTTTTTATGCTGAAGCTTTCTTT. It translates to CASSFYAEAFF.

J is TRBJ1-2 and V is TRBV4-3; TRBD1 matches 9 bases. The germline CDR1 and CDR2 sequences are LGHNA and YSLEER. Trimming took 4 bases from V and 4 from J; bases not matched to a gene: 7. The length of the CDR3 is 15 residues. CDR3 nucleotides: TGCGCCAGCAGCCCCATACAGGGGGCGAGCTATGGCTACACCTTC. This gives the protein CASSPIQGASYGYTF.

This rearrangement joins TRBV4-1 to TRBJ1-2, with TRBD1 identical over 10 bases. CDR1 MGHRA and CDR2 YSYEKL come from the germline V gene. J gave up 6 bases and V 4 bases, and 11 bases lay outside the gene matches. The CDR3 sequence is 16 residues long. The CDR3 spells CASSLLPGQGRNGYTF. CDR3 bases: TGCGCCAGCAGCCTTTTACCGGGACAGGGGAGGAATGGCTACACCTTC.

This chain joins TRBV18 and TRBJ1-4, with D perhaps TRBD1 (5 bases). The V end was cut by 2 bases, the J end by 7 bases, with 14 bases between. The CDR3 totals 15 residues. Per germline, CDR1 KGHSH and CDR2 LQKENI. CDR3 sequence (DNA): TGTGCCAGCTCACCAGCCGGACAAATCGGTGAAAAACTGTTTTTT. This codes for CASSPAGQIGEKLFF.